This T cell receptor (beta chain) was sequenced during a study of early T cells in non-severe SARS-CoV-2 infection. Study conclusions and caveats: VDJdb matching, biased toward anti-spike CD8 responses, missed private and CD4 specificities.

The CDR3 extends over 15 amino acids. The V segment lost 6 bases and the J segment 0 bases; nucleotides outside the gene matches: 6. Germline lookup yields CDR1 MNHNS and CDR2 SASEGT. One entry per CDR3 protein, called by TCRdb with MiXCR from the 5' RACE reads. The data contain 55,000 to 75,000 distinct CDR3 sequences, more than 7.5% of them singletons. This clonotype was seen repeatedly, ten times or more. Its antigen is unidentified. Sequenced: whole blood. The chain combines TRBV6-1 with TRBJ1-1; 8 bases align to TRBD1. The clonotype originates from an adult who was a healthcare worker with PCR-confirmed SARS-CoV-2 infection or an uninfected control (not recorded which). The CDR3 nucleotides are TGTGCCAGCAGCCCGACAGGGGCCTTGAACACTGAAGCTTTCTTT. Amino acid sequence: CASSPTGALNTEAFF.